The present entry profiles one T cell receptor beta chain with its context. As originally analysed: Estimation of nucleated cell counts relied on the amplification of reference gene primers. The repertoire was sequenced with immunoSEQ multiplex PCR; TCRdb's copy has only in-frame clones and lacks some. The V and J calls and clone size come from that table; D and trimming were worked out from the DNA. The data hold approximately 190,000 clones, with over 70% observed a single time. The source of the sample is a study of blood T cell repertoires in COVID-19. For the study at large: The study drew acute and convalescent COVID-19 samples from the United States, Italy and Spain. Sources were T cells, B-cell-depleted T cells, or PBMCs; the material itself was cDNA or gDNA.

V gave up 0 bases and J gave up 0 bases; unmatched junction bases: 3. CDR1 LGHNA and CDR2 YNFKEQ come from the germline V gene. The CDR3 covers 16 residues. The chain joins TRBV4-2 to TRBJ2-3; TRBD2 agrees at 7 bases. Sequenced: peripheral blood. The receptor was derived from a man in his 60s with acute or convalescent COVID-19. The CDR3: CASSQDKRGSTDTQYF. The CDR3 DNA is TGTGCCAGCAGCCAAGATAAGCGGGGAAGCACAGATACGCAGTATTTT.